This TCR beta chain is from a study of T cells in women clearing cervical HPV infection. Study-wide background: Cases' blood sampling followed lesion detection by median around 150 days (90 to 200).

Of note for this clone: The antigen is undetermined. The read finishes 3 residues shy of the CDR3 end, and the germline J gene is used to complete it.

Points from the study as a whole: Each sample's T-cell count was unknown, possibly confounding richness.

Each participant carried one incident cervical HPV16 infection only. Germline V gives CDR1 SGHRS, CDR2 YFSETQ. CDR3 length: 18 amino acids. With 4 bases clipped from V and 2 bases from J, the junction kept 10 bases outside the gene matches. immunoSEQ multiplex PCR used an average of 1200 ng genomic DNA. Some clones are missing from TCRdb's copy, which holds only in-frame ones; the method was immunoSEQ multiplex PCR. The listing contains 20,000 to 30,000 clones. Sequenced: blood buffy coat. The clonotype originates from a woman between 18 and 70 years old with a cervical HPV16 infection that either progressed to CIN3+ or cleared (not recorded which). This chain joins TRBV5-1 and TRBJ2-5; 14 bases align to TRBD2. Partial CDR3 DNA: TGCGCCAGCAGCCCTACAAAGGGACTAGCGGGGGCTCAAGAGACC. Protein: CASSPTKGLAGAQET. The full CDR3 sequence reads CASSPTKGLAGAQETQYF.